Following are 22 T cell receptor beta chains from one sample sequenced in a study of low-dose radiotherapy and immunotherapy resistance in tumors (dated 2022 in TCRdb). Read against the paper, the sample's time point label means: after trial treatment. The treatment or condition label of this sample denotes: LDRT plus nivolumab, ipilimumab, low-dose cyclophosphamide and aspirin (RACIN trial). For sequencing, an Illumina HiSeq 2500 was employed. Superscript III and a set of TRAV- and TRBV-specific primers were used to synthesize first-strand cDNA, so that both TCRalpha and TCRbeta chains were covered. TCRs were amplified for 20 to 25 PCR cycles with Phusion, using a constant-region primer paired with the adapter attached to the V primers. The raw public data were reprocessed by TCRdb itself: fastp quality trimming at Q25, MiXCR clonotype calling, in-frame beta chains only. CDR3 protein duplicates are merged, each entry listing the most common genes and DNA. The sample table records more than 70,000 distinct CDR3 sequences; approximately 22% of these occur just once. The top ten constitute 9.5% to 15% of the sample.

The source was PBMCs, collected after low-dose radiotherapy plus immunotherapy. These receptors all stem from a female donor with ovarian cancer.

This clonotype has ten or more counts. V is TRBV20-1 and J is TRBJ2-5, with a weak D call TRBD2 (6 bases). V lost 0 bases and J lost 1, with 18 bases in between. The CDR3 sequence is 17 residues long. The germline V gene has CDR1 DFQATT and CDR2 SNEGSKA (reference sequence). For the CDR3, the DNA is TGCAGTGCTAGAGATCCGTGGGGACGGGAGCTCCAAGAGACCCAGTACTTC. This gives the protein CSARDPWGRELQETQYF.

This clonotype appeared many times. CDR3 protein: CASSQDGRVGTGELFF. CDR3 coding DNA: TGCGCCAGCAGCCAAGATGGCAGGGTAGGGACCGGGGAGCTGTTTTTT. The gene calls are TRBV4-1 and TRBJ2-2; D might be TRBD1 (5 bases). The CDR3 runs 16 residues. Trimming cost V 0 bases and J 5 bases, with 13 bases left between them. Germline CDR1 and CDR2: MGHRA and YSYEKL.

This clonotype showed up many times. The CDR3 bases are TGTGCCAGCCGGGGCCAGATTTCTAGCACAGATACGCAGTATTTT. Translated: CASRGQISSTDTQYF. J is TRBJ2-3 and V is TRBV2, with D possibly called TRBD1 or TRBD2 (5 bases each). The germline V and J ends were trimmed by 8 bases and 0 bases, with 15 bases remaining between them. This CDR3 is built from 15 residues. CDR1 and CDR2 from the germline V gene are SNHLY and FYNNEI.

As regards this clonotype: The likely explanation is a read error, given a far larger clone one base away. The chain carries TRBV27 and TRBJ2-1; the D call may be TRBD1 or TRBD2 (5 bases each). This CDR3 is built from 15 residues. The V end was cut by 2 bases, the J end by 5 bases, with 13 bases between. Germline V gene lookup returns CDR1 MNHEY and CDR2 SMNVEV (reference sequence). The CDR3 loop is CASSLEGSNNNEQFF. CDR3 bases: TGTGCCAGCAGTTTAGAGGGGAGCAACAACAATGAGCAGTTCTTC.

This clonotype has a count of ten or more. The chain has TRBV20-1 and TRBJ2-7; D uncertain. Per germline, CDR1 DFQATT and CDR2 SNEGSKA (reference sequence). V was shortened by 4 bases and J by 7 bases, with 26 bases between the two germline ends. The CDR3 is 16 residues long. CDR3 nucleotides: TGCAGTGCTAACCCATTCCGGAACAATCGGTTGGGGGAGCAGTACTTC. Its translation is CSANPFRNNRLGEQYF.

This clonotype was detected many times. This chain joins TRBV5-4 and TRBJ2-3; possibly TRBD2 for D (6 bases). CDR1 SGHNT and CDR2 YYREEE come from the germline V gene (reference sequence). V was trimmed by 7 bases and J by 4 bases, leaving 16 bases between them. The CDR3 loop spans 14 amino acids. This CDR3 reads CASGKRDWADTQYF. For the CDR3, the DNA is TGTGCCAGCGGGAAAAGGGACTGGGCAGATACGCAGTATTTT.

This clonotype showed up many times. An end of the junction does not agree with germline; a read error may underlie this. The chain is built from TRBV5-1 and TRBJ1-1, with D unclear. Germline V CDR1 and CDR2: SGHRS, YFSETQ. There are 14 residues in the CDR3. The CDR3 nucleotides are TGTGCCAGCAGCTTGGCCGAACGGGACACTGAAGCTTTCTTT. As protein: CASSLAERDTEAFF.

This clonotype was seen ten or more times. The rearrangement links TRBV7-9 to TRBJ2-2, with 8 bases fitting TRBD2. Germline loops: CDR1 SEHNR, CDR2 FQNEAQ (reference sequence). This CDR3 region has 16 residues. The trim removed 4 bases at V and 2 bases at J, leaving 6 bases unmatched. CDR3 in DNA: TGTGCCAGCAGCTGGTCTCGGACTAGCAACACCGGGGAGCTGTTTTTT. Translation: CASSWSRTSNTGELFF.

This clonotype has a count of ten or more. The V gene is TRBV5-1, the J gene TRBJ2-7; 10 nucleotides line up with TRBD2. CDR1 is SGHRS and CDR2 is YFSETQ in the germline V gene. The CDR3 extends over 15 amino acids. V gave up 0 bases and J gave up 7 bases; unmatched junction bases: 7. The CDR3 nucleotides are TGCGCCAGCAGCTTGGTCGTAGCGGGAGGTGGGGAGCAGTACTTC. Its protein is CASSLVVAGGGEQYF.

A remark on this clonotype: A read error is the likely source, as a far larger clone sits one nucleotide away. This chain uses TRBV28 with TRBJ2-7; 9 nucleotides line up with TRBD2. The CDR3 has 16 residues. CDR1 and CDR2 (germline): MDHEN, SYDVKM. With V trimmed by 5 bases and J by 7 bases, 15 bases remained unmatched. This CDR3 is CASSEPTSGTYNEQYF. CDR3 nucleotides: TGTGCCAGCAGTGAACCGACTAGCGGTACCTACAATGAGCAGTACTTC. Full variable domain (remainder filled in from reference TRBV28 and TRBJ2-7): DVKVTQSSRYLVKRTGEKVFLECVQDMDHENMFWYRQDPGLGLRLIYFSYDVKMKEKGDIPEGYSVSREKKERFSLILESASTNQTSMYLCASSEPTSGTYNEQYFGPGTRLTVT.

CDR3 in amino acids: CASSSLEGTGRRGEAFF. The CDR3 bases are TGTGCCAGCAGTTCCCTGGAAGGGACAGGGAGGAGAGGTGAAGCTTTCTTT. V and J are TRBV27 and TRBJ1-1; 9 nucleotides align to TRBD1. V gave up 4 bases and J gave up 7 bases; unmatched junction bases: 16. The CDR3 length is 17 residues. Germline lookup yields CDR1 MNHEY and CDR2 SMNVEV (reference sequence).

At least ten counts were recorded for this clonotype. The chain employs TRBV20-1 and TRBJ2-1; D is uncertain. Trimming took 3 bases from V and 5 from J, leaving 2 bases between them. The CDR3 is 10 residues long. Germline values: CDR1 DFQATT, CDR2 SNEGSKA (reference sequence). CDR3 coding DNA: TGCAGTGCTAGTAACAATGAGCAGTTCTTC. Translating gives CSASNNEQFF.

The V gene is TRBV28, the J gene TRBJ2-7, with TRBD1 identical over 9 bases. CDR3 length: 15 amino acids. Germline CDR1 is MDHEN and CDR2 is SYDVKM. V lost 2 bases, J lost 5 bases, and 7 bases stayed unmatched. The CDR3 region is CASSLAGTGSHEQYF. The CDR3 nucleotides are TGTGCCAGCAGTTTAGCGGGGACAGGGAGCCACGAGCAGTACTTC. The complete variable domain, with remaining parts taken from reference TRBV28 and TRBJ2-7, reads DVKVTQSSRYLVKRTGEKVFLECVQDMDHENMFWYRQDPGLGLRLIYFSYDVKMKEKGDIPEGYSVSREKKERFSLILESASTNQTSMYLCASSLAGTGSHEQYFGPGTRLTVT.

This clonotype was seen ten or more times. The chain carries TRBV4-2 and TRBJ2-5; 8 bases line up with TRBD2. CDR1 LGHNA and CDR2 YNFKEQ come from the germline V gene. The CDR3 length is 18 residues. Trimming took 4 bases from V and 1 from J; bases not matched to a gene: 14. The CDR3 DNA reads TGTGCCAGCAGCCCCCAGGGAGCGGGGGCCCGTAGCCAAGAGACCCAGTACTTC. This encodes CASSPQGAGARSQETQYF.

The V and J genes are TRBV20-1 and TRBJ2-3; 8 nucleotides align to TRBD1. The junction had 14 bases not matched to a gene; V was cut back by 0 bases and J by 6 bases. This CDR3 is built from 17 residues. In germline, CDR1 is DFQATT, CDR2 SNEGSKA (reference sequence). CDR3: CSAREDTGTGVADTQYF. The DNA of the CDR3 is TGCAGTGCTAGAGAAGATACCGGGACAGGCGTTGCGGATACGCAGTATTTT.

This clonotype was seen repeatedly, ten times or more. J is TRBJ2-4 and V is TRBV4-2; TRBD2 matches at 14 bases. Trimming at V came to 1 base and at J to 8 bases, leaving 10 bases not matched to a gene. Germline values: CDR1 LGHNA, CDR2 YNFKEQ. The CDR3 is 18 amino acids. CDR3 sequence reads: CASSQGRLAGGPRDIQYF. CDR3 in DNA: TGTGCCAGCAGCCAAGGGAGACTAGCGGGAGGGCCTAGGGACATTCAGTACTTC.

This clonotype was counted many times. The CDR3 sequence: CASSSIGSTDTQYF. The CDR3 coding sequence is TGTGCCAGCAGCAGCATCGGAAGCACAGATACGCAGTATTTT. The V gene is TRBV7-3, the J gene TRBJ2-3; D uncertain. The length of the CDR3 is 14 residues. V dropped 5 bases and J dropped 0 bases, with 9 bases sitting between them. Germline loops: CDR1 SGHTA, CDR2 FQGTGA. The full variable domain, completed using reference TRBV7-3 and TRBJ2-3, is GAGVSQTPSNKVTEKGKYVELRCDPISGHTALYWYRQSLGQGPEFLIYFQGTGAADDSGLPNDRFFAVRPEGSVSTLKIQRTERGDSAVYLCASSSIGSTDTQYFGPGTRLTVL.

This clonotype was seen at least ten times. This sequence joins TRBV11-3 and TRBJ2-1, with D tentatively TRBD1 or TRBD2 (6 bases each). The CDR3 is 15 residues long. From germline, CDR1 is SGHNT and CDR2 YENEEA. V was cut by 4 bases and J by 12 bases, with 22 bases left in between. CDR3: CASSSSGGGPGVQFF. The CDR3 DNA sequence: TGTGCCAGCAGCTCCAGCGGTGGGGGGCCGGGAGTGCAGTTCTTC.

This clonotype appeared many times. The rearrangement joins TRBV7-9 to TRBJ2-7; TRBD1 might be the D (6 bases). The V end lost 3 bases, the J end lost 0 bases, and 21 bases lay between the germline ends. The CDR3 consists of 18 residues. Germline CDR1 and CDR2: SEHNR and FQNEAQ (reference sequence). DNA for the CDR3: TGTGCCAGCAGCTTTTCAGAATCCGGAACAGGGAGCTCCTACGAGCAGTACTTC. Its translation is CASSFSESGTGSSYEQYF.

At least ten counts were recorded for this clonotype. The chain has TRBV5-4 and TRBJ2-2; no clear D. The CDR3 runs 13 residues. Germline assignment: CDR1 SGHNT and CDR2 YYREEE (reference sequence). V was cut by 2 bases and J by 6 bases, with 8 bases left in between. In DNA, the CDR3 is TGTGCCAGCAGCTTCTGGAAGGCCGGGGAGCTGTTTTTT. Residues: CASSFWKAGELFF. The full variable domain, in which reference TRBV5-4 and TRBJ2-2 provide the parts outside the CDR3, is ETGVTQSPTHLIKTRGQQVTLRCSSQSGHNTVSWYQQALGQGPQFIFQYYREEENGRGNFPPRFSGLQFPNYSSELNVNALELDDSALYLCASSFWKAGELFFGEGSRLTVL.

This clonotype was counted many times. This rearrangement joins TRBV5-4 to TRBJ2-1, with 11 bases lining up with TRBD2. The germline V gene has CDR1 SGHNT and CDR2 YYREEE (reference sequence). Germline trimming cut 4 bases from V and 7 bases from J; bases unmatched to any gene: 10. The CDR3 consists of 16 residues. CDR3 nucleotide sequence: TGTGCCAGCAGCCTCCCGAATAGCGGGGGGGCTAATGAGCAGTTCTTC. It codes for CASSLPNSGGANEQFF.

A word on this clonotype: Only one base separates this from a far larger clonotype, so it likely reflects a read error. Given the absence of the conserved phenylalanine or tryptophan at the CDR3 end, a read error is likely. The limits of the CDR3 on the DNA are not certain, so only TCRdb's listed CDR3 is given. The V and J genes are TRBV6-6 and TRBJ1-5. Counting both end residues, the CDR3 totals 11 amino acids. From germline, CDR1 is MNHNY and CDR2 SVGAGI (reference sequence). CDR3 residues: CASSLPSEWAI.